This TCR beta chain was obtained from a study of technical replicates of blood from a few donors. Sequencing used immunoSEQ multiplex PCR; TCRdb keeps in-frame clones, though not all of them. Here the sample spans about 97,000 clones, approximately 96% being singletons. The sequenced sample consisted of T cells isolated from PBMCs. The receptor's source is a human donor in good health.

In DNA, the CDR3 is TGCGCCAGCAGCCCATGGGCGGGAAACCCCTACAATGAGCAGTTCTTC. Its translation is CASSPWAGNPYNEQFF. V and J are TRBV4-3 and TRBJ2-1, with D tentatively TRBD2 (6 bases). The CDR3 spans 16 residues. Germline V gene sequence: CDR1 LGHNA, CDR2 YSLEER. V lost 4 bases to trimming and J lost 2 bases, with 15 bases between them.